The 20 T cell receptor beta chains presented below share a single source sample, sequenced in a study of blood T cell repertoires in COVID-19. Method: immunoSEQ multiplex PCR; TCRdb's copy keeps in-frame clones and lacks some. The sample has tens of thousands of clones, roughly four fifths seen once. Source material: peripheral blood. The receptors come from a man in his forties or fifties with acute or convalescent COVID-19.

Points on this clone: One junction end disagrees with the germline gene, perhaps due to a read error. The V gene is TRBV6-5, the J gene TRBJ1-2; tentatively, D is TRBD1 (6 bases). The CDR3 loop spans 13 amino acids. Germline CDR1 and CDR2: MNHEY and SVGAGI. CDR3 DNA sequence: TGTGCCAGCAGTTACTCCCGACAGGCCATAGGGGACTTC. It yields the protein CASSYSRQAIGDF.

CDR3 DNA: TGTGCCTTCACAAACGGGAATTCACCCCTCCACTTT. Translating gives CAFTNGNSPLHF. The genes are TRBV30 and TRBJ1-6; D unresolved. The V end lost 7 bases, the J end lost 7 bases, and 11 bases lay between the germline ends. The CDR3 consists of 12 residues. Germline V gives CDR1 GTSNPN, CDR2 SVGIG (reference sequence).

This clone was observed a single time. The rearrangement links TRBV2 to TRBJ2-7; 7 bases are a match to TRBD1. The V gene's germline CDR1 is SNHLY and CDR2 FYNNEI. This CDR3 has 17 residues. V shed 6 bases and J 2 bases; nucleotides not matched to a gene: 16. In nucleotides, the CDR3 is TGTGCCAGCAGCGTTCCTTTGACAGGGTCGAGCGCCTACGAGCAGTACTTC. Its translation: CASSVPLTGSSAYEQYF.

The gene calls are TRBV5-1 and TRBJ2-3; 10 bases are shared with TRBD2. With V trimmed by 1 base and J by 2 bases, 4 bases remained unmatched. Germline V gene lookup returns CDR1 SGHRS and CDR2 YFSETQ. The CDR3 spans 16 residues. CDR3 DNA: TGCGCCAGCAGCTTGCCCACTAGCGGGGTCACAGATACGCAGTATTTT. Its protein product is CASSLPTSGVTDTQYF. Full variable domain (remainder filled in from reference TRBV5-1 and TRBJ2-3): KAGVTQTPRYLIKTRGQQVTLSCSPISGHRSVSWYQQTPGQGLQFLFEYFSETQRNKGNFPGRFSGRQFSNSRSEMNVSTLELGDSALYLCASSLPTSGVTDTQYFGPGTRLTVL.

The J gene is TRBJ2-5, the V gene TRBV7-9, with 8 nucleotides matching TRBD2. Germline lookup yields CDR1 SEHNR and CDR2 FQNEAQ (reference sequence). The CDR3 runs 13 residues. Germline trimming cut 8 bases from V and 0 bases from J; bases unmatched to any gene: 2. The CDR3 nucleotides are TGTGCCAGCGGGCGGGGGGACCAAGAGACCCAGTACTTC. It codes for CASGRGDQETQYF.

This chain uses TRBV5-1 with TRBJ1-1; 9 nucleotides match TRBD1. The CDR3 sequence is 15 residues long. Per the germline V gene, CDR1 is SGHRS and CDR2 is YFSETQ. The trim removed 1 base at V and 4 bases at J, leaving 5 bases unmatched. The CDR3 DNA sequence: TGCGCCAGCAGCTTGACAGGGGGCCGAGGCACTGAAGCTTTCTTT. It specifies CASSLTGGRGTEAFF.

The chain employs TRBV2 and TRBJ2-3; possibly TRBD2 for D (5 bases). Germline CDR1 and CDR2: SNHLY and FYNNEI. V was trimmed by 9 bases and J by 0 bases, leaving 13 bases between them. This CDR3 comprises 14 residues. CDR3 protein: CASRPGFSTDTQYF. CDR3 in DNA: TGTGCCAGTCGCCCGGGGTTTAGCACAGATACGCAGTATTTT.

The gene calls are TRBV4-1 and TRBJ1-4; the D gene is possibly TRBD1 (6 bases). The germline CDR1 and CDR2 sequences are MGHRA and YSYEKL. The CDR3 consists of 13 residues. Trimming removed 2 bases at V and 8 bases at J, with 9 bases between. CDR3 residues: CASSQLTGEKLFF. The CDR3 DNA reads TGCGCCAGCAGCCAACTAACAGGGGAAAAACTGTTTTTT.

This clone was found once. The junction shows a germline mismatch at one end, possibly a read error. The V call is TRBV14, the J call TRBJ2-2, with unresolved D. This CDR3 spans 14 amino acids. Germline CDR1 is SGHDN and CDR2 is FVKESK. The CDR3 loop reads CASKRLLNTGELFF. In nucleotides, the CDR3 is TGTGCGAGCAAGAGACTTTTGAACACCGGGGAGCTGTTTTTT.

The V gene is TRBV5-1, the J gene TRBJ1-2, with 8 bases that match TRBD1. This CDR3 has 15 amino acids. Germline V CDR1 and CDR2: SGHRS, YFSETQ. J gave up 4 bases and V 4 bases, and 9 bases lay outside the gene matches. The CDR3 bases are TGCGCCAGCAGCCCCGGACAGGGAAAGGTCTATGGCTACACCTTC. This encodes CASSPGQGKVYGYTF.

V is TRBV7-9 and J is TRBJ1-1, with D unresolved. Deletions cut 5 bases from V and 11 bases from J, with 15 bases between. Germline V lookup: CDR1 SEHNR, CDR2 FQNEAQ (reference sequence). CDR3 size: 12 residues. CDR3 region: CASSPEVGDAFF. In DNA, the CDR3 is TGTGCCAGCAGCCCGGAGGTGGGAGACGCTTTCTTT.

The V and J genes are TRBV6-5 and TRBJ1-2; 7 nucleotides align to TRBD1. The V gene's germline CDR1 is MNHEY and CDR2 SVGAGI. CDR3 length: 13 residues. Trimming took 3 bases from V and 3 from J; bases not matched to a gene: 1. The CDR3 here is CASSYGQDYGYTF. The CDR3 bases are TGTGCCAGCAGTTATGGACAGGACTATGGCTACACCTTC.

This sequence joins TRBV10-1 and TRBJ2-5; 8 bases map to TRBD1. CDR1 WNHNN and CDR2 SYGVQD come from the germline V gene (reference sequence). The CDR3 has 15 amino acids. J gave up 2 bases and V 4 bases, and 6 bases lay outside the gene matches. The CDR3, as DNA: TGCGCCAGCAGTGGCTCCGGGACAGGTCAAGAGACCCAGTACTTC. Its protein product is CASSGSGTGQETQYF.

V is TRBV30 and J is TRBJ2-5, with TRBD2 matching over 8 bases. CDR1 and CDR2 from the germline V gene are GTSNPN and SVGIG (reference sequence). The CDR3 loop spans 17 amino acids. After removal of 0 bases from V and 4 bases from J, the junction contained 13 bases not matched to a gene. CDR3 nucleotides: TGTGCCTGGAGTGTAAGGGCGAGACGGGGGGGTGGAGAGACCCAGTACTTC. This encodes CAWSVRARRGGGETQYF.

The V and J genes are TRBV18 and TRBJ2-7, with 7 bases identical to TRBD2. CDR1 KGHSH and CDR2 LQKENI come from the germline V gene. There are 13 residues in the CDR3. V was pared by 2 bases and J by 6 bases, with 4 bases of the junction left unmatched. The CDR3 DNA follows: TGTGCCAGCTCACCAGGACTAGTAGCCGAGCAGTACTTC. Its protein is CASSPGLVAEQYF.

The sample holds one count of this clone. The chain uses TRBV9 and TRBJ2-1; 8 bases line up with TRBD1. After removal of 2 bases from V and 3 bases from J, the junction contained 10 bases not matched to a gene. The CDR3 loop spans 17 amino acids. Germline lookup yields CDR1 SGDLS and CDR2 YYNGEE. The CDR3 nucleotides read TGTGCCAGCAGCGTTCTTCCAGGGGGCGGCCTCTACAATGAGCAGTTCTTC. It encodes CASSVLPGGGLYNEQFF.

This clone was seen more than once but under ten times. The chain recombines TRBV3-1 (or the pseudogene TRBV3-2) with TRBJ1-3; 11 nucleotides line up with TRBD1. Germline V gives CDR1 LGHDT, CDR2 YNNKEL (reference sequence). V was pared by 4 bases and J by 1 base, with 3 bases of the junction left unmatched. CDR3 length equals 16 residues. CDR3 sequence (DNA): TGTGCCAGCAGCCTAGGGACAGGGGGTTCTGGAAACACCATATATTTT. Its translation: CASSLGTGGSGNTIYF.

The rearrangement uses TRBV5-1 and TRBJ1-6; D is possibly TRBD1 (6 bases). The length of the CDR3 is 14 residues. The germline V gene has CDR1 SGHRS and CDR2 YFSETQ. The V and J ends lost 0 bases and 10 bases respectively, with 11 bases between them. CDR3 nucleotides: TGCGCCAGCAGCTTGGAGGACAGCAGATCACCCCTCCACTTT. Its protein product is CASSLEDSRSPLHF.

This chain links TRBV7-2 with TRBJ2-5; 7 bases align to TRBD1. The germline gives CDR1 SGHTA, CDR2 FQGNSA. The ends lost 5 bases at V and 7 bases at J; junction bases unmatched: 13. The CDR3 has 15 residues. The CDR3 nucleotides read TGTGCCAGCAGCGCTACCGCCCAGGGGGTTGCGACCCAGTACTTC. It yields the protein CASSATAQGVATQYF.

This chain uses TRBV5-6 with TRBJ1-4; possible D gene TRBD1, 5 bases. CDR1 is SGHDT and CDR2 is YYEEEE in the germline V gene. The CDR3 runs to 14 residues. The V end was cut by 0 bases, the J end by 5 bases, with 8 bases between. Written as DNA, the CDR3 is TGTGCCAGCAGCTTGGCAGGGATCAATGAAAAACTGTTTTTT. It translates to CASSLAGINEKLFF. Using reference TRBV5-6 and TRBJ1-4 for the parts outside the CDR3, the full variable domain is DAGVTQSPTHLIKTRGQQVTLRCSPKSGHDTVSWYQQALGQGPQFIFQYYEEEERQRGNFPDRFSGHQFPNYSSELNVNALLLGDSALYLCASSLAGINEKLFFGSGTQLSVL.